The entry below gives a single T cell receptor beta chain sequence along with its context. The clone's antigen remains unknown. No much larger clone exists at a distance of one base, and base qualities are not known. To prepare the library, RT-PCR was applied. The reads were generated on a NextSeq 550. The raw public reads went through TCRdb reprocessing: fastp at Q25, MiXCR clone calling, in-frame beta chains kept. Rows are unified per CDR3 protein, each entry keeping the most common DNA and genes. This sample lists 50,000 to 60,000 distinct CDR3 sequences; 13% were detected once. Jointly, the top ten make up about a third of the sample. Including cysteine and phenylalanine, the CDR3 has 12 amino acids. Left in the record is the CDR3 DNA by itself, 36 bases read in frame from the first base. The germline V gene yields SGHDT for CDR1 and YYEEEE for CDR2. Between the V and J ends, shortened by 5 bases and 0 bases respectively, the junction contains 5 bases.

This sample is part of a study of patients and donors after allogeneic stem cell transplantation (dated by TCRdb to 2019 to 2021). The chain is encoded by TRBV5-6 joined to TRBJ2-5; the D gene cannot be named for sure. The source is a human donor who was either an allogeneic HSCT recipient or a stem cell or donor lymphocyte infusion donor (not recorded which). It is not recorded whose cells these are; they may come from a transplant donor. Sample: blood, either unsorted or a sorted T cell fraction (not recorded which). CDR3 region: CASRRNQETQYF. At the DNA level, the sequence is TGTGCCAGCAGAAGAAACCAAGAGACCCAGTACTTC.